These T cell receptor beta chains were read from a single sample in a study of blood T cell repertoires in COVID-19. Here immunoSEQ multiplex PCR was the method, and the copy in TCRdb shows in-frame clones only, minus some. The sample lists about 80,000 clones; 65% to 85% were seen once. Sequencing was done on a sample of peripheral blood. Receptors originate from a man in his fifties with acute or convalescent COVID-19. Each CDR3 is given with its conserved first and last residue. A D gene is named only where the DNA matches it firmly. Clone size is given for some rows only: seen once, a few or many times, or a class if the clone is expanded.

CDR3aa: CASGGTGVQPQHF; CDR3nt: TGTGCCAGCGGGGGGACAGGGGTTCAGCCCCAGCATTTT; d_gene: TRBD1; abundance: NA; v_gene: TRBV19; j_gene: TRBJ1-5
CDR3aa: CASTPGGKSSYEQYF; CDR3nt: TGTGCCAGCACCCCTGGGGGGAAATCTTCCTACGAGCAGTACTTC; d_gene: NA; abundance: NA; v_gene: TRBV7-2; j_gene: TRBJ2-7
CDR3aa: CASSPTPGTGTNYGYTF; CDR3nt: TGTGCCAGCAGCCCGACACCCGGGACAGGGACTAACTATGGCTACACCTTC; d_gene: TRBD1; abundance: NA; v_gene: TRBV7-8; j_gene: TRBJ1-2
CDR3aa: CATSDVLADITDTQYF; CDR3nt: TGTGCCACCAGTGATGTCCTAGCGGATATCACAGATACGCAGTATTTT; d_gene: TRBD2; abundance: NA; v_gene: TRBV24-1; j_gene: TRBJ2-3
CDR3aa: CASGPGQGLNYGYTF; CDR3nt: TGTGCTAGTGGTCCGGGACAGGGTCTCAACTATGGCTACACCTTC; d_gene: TRBD1; abundance: NA; v_gene: TRBV12-5; j_gene: TRBJ1-2
CDR3aa: CASSMADNYGYTF; CDR3nt: TGTGCCAGTAGTATGGCCGATAACTATGGCTACACCTTC; d_gene: NA; abundance: NA; v_gene: TRBV19; j_gene: TRBJ1-2
CDR3aa: CASSAGQLNQPQHF; CDR3nt: TGTGCCAGTAGTGCGGGACAGCTCAATCAGCCCCAGCATTTT; d_gene: TRBD1; abundance: NA; v_gene: TRBV19; j_gene: TRBJ1-5
CDR3aa: CASSQVMSIEQFF; CDR3nt: TGTGCCAGCAGCCAAGTCATGAGCATTGAGCAGTTCTTC; d_gene: NA; abundance: NA; v_gene: TRBV3-1/TRBV3-2; j_gene: TRBJ2-1
CDR3aa: CASSLGSGNTIYF; CDR3nt: TGTGCCAGCAGCCTAGGGTCCGGGAACACCATATATTTT; d_gene: NA; abundance: medium-sized; v_gene: TRBV7-2; j_gene: TRBJ1-3
CDR3aa: CASSYAGGGYGYTF; CDR3nt: TGTGCCAGCAGTTACGCTGGGGGGGGATATGGCTACACCTTC; d_gene: NA; abundance: NA; v_gene: TRBV6-5; j_gene: TRBJ1-2
CDR3aa: CASSYEMGGYEQYF; CDR3nt: TGTGCCAGCAGCTACGAGATGGGAGGCTACGAGCAGTACTTC; d_gene: NA; abundance: NA; v_gene: TRBV5-6; j_gene: TRBJ2-7
CDR3aa: CASSRGRGGLGGYTF; CDR3nt: TGTGCCAGCAGCCGGGGGAGGGGAGGGCTCGGAGGCTACACCTTC; d_gene: NA; abundance: NA; v_gene: TRBV27; j_gene: TRBJ1-2
CDR3aa: CASSLDSSYEQYF; CDR3nt: TGTGCCAGCTCACTCGACAGCTCCTACGAGCAGTACTTC; d_gene: NA; abundance: once; v_gene: TRBV18; j_gene: TRBJ2-7
CDR3aa: CASSGSKGRVNGYTF; CDR3nt: TGTGCCAGCTCAGGGTCAAAGGGCAGGGTCAATGGCTACACCTTC; d_gene: NA; abundance: NA; v_gene: TRBV18; j_gene: TRBJ1-2
CDR3aa: CASSPYPGQGAYGYTF; CDR3nt: TGTGCCAGCAGCCCATATCCAGGACAGGGAGCATATGGCTACACCTTC; d_gene: TRBD1; abundance: few; v_gene: TRBV7-2; j_gene: TRBJ1-2
CDR3aa: CASSPLMLSGEQYF; CDR3nt: TGCGCCAGCAGTCCCCTAATGTTGTCTGGCGAGCAGTACTTC; d_gene: NA; abundance: NA; v_gene: TRBV4-1; j_gene: TRBJ2-7
CDR3aa: CASSPGGASNQPQHF; CDR3nt: TGTGCCAGCAGTCCAGGGGGTGCTAGCAATCAGCCCCAGCATTTT; d_gene: TRBD1; abundance: few; v_gene: TRBV7-2; j_gene: TRBJ1-5
CDR3aa: CASTLQRGGRETQYF; CDR3nt: TGTGCCAGCACTCTCCAGCGGGGGGGTCGAGAGACCCAGTACTTC; d_gene: TRBD2; abundance: few; v_gene: TRBV11-1; j_gene: TRBJ2-5
CDR3aa: CASSQDLREVQYF; CDR3nt: TGCGCCAGCAGCCAAGACCTCCGGGAGGTGCAGTATTTT; d_gene: TRBD2; abundance: many; v_gene: TRBV4-1; j_gene: TRBJ2-3
CDR3aa: CASSIASGGETQYF; CDR3nt: TGTGCCAGCAGCATAGCTAGCGGGGGAGAGACCCAGTACTTC; d_gene: TRBD2; abundance: NA; v_gene: TRBV7-2; j_gene: TRBJ2-5
CDR3aa: CASSRNSGGASYEQYF; CDR3nt: TGTGCCAGCAGCCGGAATAGCGGGGGGGCTTCCTACGAGCAGTACTTC; d_gene: TRBD2; abundance: NA; v_gene: TRBV3-1/TRBV3-2; j_gene: TRBJ2-7
CDR3aa: CASSKGAEGNYGYTF; CDR3nt: TGTGCCAGCAGCAAAGGGGCGGAGGGCAACTATGGCTACACCTTC; d_gene: NA; abundance: NA; v_gene: TRBV7-9; j_gene: TRBJ1-2
CDR3aa: CASSYTDRVGSYEQYF; CDR3nt: TGTGCCAGCAGTTACACGGACAGGGTCGGCTCCTACGAGCAGTACTTC; d_gene: TRBD1; abundance: NA; v_gene: TRBV6-5; j_gene: TRBJ2-7
CDR3aa: CASSFSVGGVFSGTDTQYF; CDR3nt: TGTGCCAGCAGCTTTAGCGTGGGGGGGGTTTTTTCTGGCACAGATACGCAGTATTTT; d_gene: TRBD2; abundance: NA; v_gene: TRBV5-4; j_gene: TRBJ2-3
CDR3aa: CASSTDSSGNTIYF; CDR3nt: TGTGCCAGCAGTACCGACAGCTCTGGAAACACCATATATTTT; d_gene: NA; abundance: NA; v_gene: TRBV28; j_gene: TRBJ1-3
CDR3aa: CASSIRGQGTPLHF; CDR3nt: TGTGCCAGTAGTATCCGAGGGCAAGGCACACCCCTCCACTTT; d_gene: NA; abundance: NA; v_gene: TRBV19; j_gene: TRBJ1-6
CDR3aa: CASSLGEAYEQYF; CDR3nt: TGTGCCAGCAGTTTGGGGGAGGCCTACGAGCAGTACTTC; d_gene: NA; abundance: NA; v_gene: TRBV6-5; j_gene: TRBJ2-7
CDR3aa: CASSFTQGSAPLHF; CDR3nt: TGCGCCAGCAGCTTCACCCAGGGAAGTGCACCCCTCCACTTT; d_gene: NA; abundance: NA; v_gene: TRBV5-1; j_gene: TRBJ1-6
CDR3aa: CASSLASGLGYTF; CDR3nt: TGTGCCAGCAGCTTGGCCTCAGGGTTAGGCTACACCTTC; d_gene: NA; abundance: NA; v_gene: TRBV5-6; j_gene: TRBJ1-2
CDR3aa: CASSDPRENGYTF; CDR3nt: TGCGCCAGCAGTGACCCCCGGGAGAATGGCTACACCTTC; d_gene: NA; abundance: NA; v_gene: TRBV10-2; j_gene: TRBJ1-2
CDR3aa: CASSQASAEAFF; CDR3nt: TGTGCCAGCAGCCAAGCGTCGGCTGAAGCTTTCTTT; d_gene: NA; abundance: NA; v_gene: TRBV3-1/TRBV3-2; j_gene: TRBJ1-1
CDR3aa: CASSQQGQGLAFF; CDR3nt: TGTGCCAGCAGCCAACAAGGACAGGGCTTGGCTTTCTTT; d_gene: TRBD1; abundance: NA; v_gene: TRBV5-4; j_gene: TRBJ1-1
CDR3aa: CASSERNRGGYEQYF; CDR3nt: TGTGCCAGCAGTGAGAGGAACAGGGGAGGCTACGAGCAGTACTTC; d_gene: NA; abundance: NA; v_gene: TRBV25-1; j_gene: TRBJ2-7
CDR3aa: CASSLGPLTGTGVDQPQHF; CDR3nt: TGTGCCAGCAGTTTGGGTCCCCTAACCGGGACAGGGGTTGATCAGCCCCAGCATTTT; d_gene: TRBD1; abundance: NA; v_gene: TRBV28; j_gene: TRBJ1-5
CDR3aa: CASSERGVRQGSQPQHF; CDR3nt: TGCGCCAGCAGCGAAAGAGGGGTCAGACAGGGGAGTCAGCCCCAGCATTTT; d_gene: TRBD1; abundance: few; v_gene: TRBV4-1; j_gene: TRBJ1-5
CDR3aa: CASSLGQARTEAFF; CDR3nt: TGTGCCAGCAGCCTCGGACAGGCCAGAACTGAAGCTTTCTTT; d_gene: TRBD1; abundance: NA; v_gene: TRBV3-1/TRBV3-2; j_gene: TRBJ1-1
CDR3aa: CASSQGGGRNNSPLHF; CDR3nt: TGTGCCAGCAGCCAAGGGGGGGGCCGCAATAATTCACCCCTCCACTTT; d_gene: NA; abundance: NA; v_gene: TRBV14; j_gene: TRBJ1-6
CDR3aa: CASPRTSVPNTGELFF; CDR3nt: TGTGCCAGCCCCAGGACTAGCGTACCGAACACCGGGGAGCTGTTTTTT; d_gene: TRBD2; abundance: NA; v_gene: TRBV27; j_gene: TRBJ2-2
CDR3aa: CASSEGASSGNTIYF; CDR3nt: TGTGCCAGCAGTGAGGGGGCGAGTTCTGGAAACACCATATATTTT; d_gene: NA; abundance: NA; v_gene: TRBV2; j_gene: TRBJ1-3
CDR3aa: CAWSVGAALGFLDTEAFF; CDR3nt: TGTGCCTGGAGTGTTGGGGCTGCTCTGGGGTTTTTGGACACTGAAGCTTTCTTT; d_gene: NA; abundance: NA; v_gene: TRBV30; j_gene: TRBJ1-1
CDR3aa: CASKVWAEETQYF; CDR3nt: TGTGCCAGCAAAGTCTGGGCAGAAGAGACCCAGTACTTC; d_gene: NA; abundance: NA; v_gene: TRBV27; j_gene: TRBJ2-5
CDR3aa: CASSPFSPGDTEAFF; CDR3nt: TGTGCCAGCAGTCCCTTTTCCCCCGGGGACACTGAAGCTTTCTTT; d_gene: NA; abundance: NA; v_gene: TRBV27; j_gene: TRBJ1-1
CDR3aa: CASTPGQHNSPLHF; CDR3nt: TGTGCCAGCACCCCGGGACAACATAATTCACCCCTCCACTTT; d_gene: NA; abundance: NA; v_gene: TRBV28; j_gene: TRBJ1-6
CDR3aa: CASSVGGNSDEQYF; CDR3nt: TGTGCCAGCAGCGTAGGAGGGAATTCCGACGAGCAGTACTTC; d_gene: NA; abundance: NA; v_gene: TRBV9; j_gene: TRBJ2-7
CDR3aa: CASILTGSDEQFF; CDR3nt: TGTGCCAGCATCCTGACAGGGTCAGATGAGCAGTTCTTC; d_gene: TRBD1; abundance: once; v_gene: TRBV28; j_gene: TRBJ2-1
CDR3aa: CASSFNGGTRQPQHF; CDR3nt: TGTGCCAGTAGCTTCAATGGGGGGACCAGGCAGCCCCAGCATTTT; d_gene: NA; abundance: NA; v_gene: TRBV19; j_gene: TRBJ1-5
CDR3aa: CASSSNLRNQPQHF; CDR3nt: TGTGCCAGCAGCTCTAATTTACGCAATCAGCCCCAGCATTTT; d_gene: NA; abundance: NA; v_gene: TRBV6-2/TRBV6-3; j_gene: TRBJ1-5
CDR3aa: CASLGAGGSYNEQFF; CDR3nt: TGTGCCAGCCTTGGGGCAGGGGGCAGTTACAATGAGCAGTTCTTC; d_gene: TRBD1; abundance: NA; v_gene: TRBV2; j_gene: TRBJ2-1
CDR3aa: CASSLDLGTAGNTIYF; CDR3nt: TGTGCCAGCAGCTTAGATCTGGGGACAGCTGGAAACACCATATATTTT; d_gene: TRBD1; abundance: NA; v_gene: TRBV11-2; j_gene: TRBJ1-3
CDR3aa: CASSQKDWTGQETQYF; CDR3nt: TGTGCCAGCAGTCAAAAGGACTGGACAGGCCAAGAGACCCAGTACTTC; d_gene: TRBD1; abundance: NA; v_gene: TRBV28; j_gene: TRBJ2-5
CDR3aa: CASSSTGTSGSNEQFF; CDR3nt: TGTGCCAGCAGCTCCACCGGGACTAGCGGGAGTAACGAGCAGTTCTTC; d_gene: TRBD2; abundance: few; v_gene: TRBV7-6; j_gene: TRBJ2-1
CDR3aa: CASSLGQLHSPLHF; CDR3nt: TGTGCCAGCAGTTTGGGGCAGCTCCATTCACCCCTCCACTTT; d_gene: NA; abundance: NA; v_gene: TRBV28; j_gene: TRBJ1-6